This T cell receptor (beta chain) was sequenced during a study of shared clonotypes between healthy human individuals. Across the study: For every donor, three CD4 naive, three CD4 memory, two CD8 naive and one CD8 memory plates were used.

CD45RO-negative, CCR7-selected cells formed the naive CD8 fraction, which excluded terminally differentiated effector memory CD45RA+ cells. The CDR3 consists of 16 residues. Germline V gene lookup returns CDR1 SGHNT and CDR2 YYREEE (reference sequence). Losses at the gene ends were 4 bases for V and 6 bases for J; bases not matched to a gene: 12. This clone has a single count. Here immunoSEQ multiplex PCR was the method, and the copy in TCRdb shows in-frame clones only, minus some. The sample shows just over 2,000,000 clones, about 95% of them seen only once. The rearrangement links TRBV5-4 to TRBJ1-2; 10 bases match TRBD1. The sequenced material came from naive CD8+ T cells sorted from blood. The TCR originated in a man aged 18 to 30 in good health. In nucleotides, the CDR3 is TGTGCCAGCAGCCTACCCTCGGGACAGGGGATCGATGGCTACACCTTC. Its protein product is CASSLPSGQGIDGYTF.